This T cell receptor (beta chain) was obtained from a study of PD-1 blockade in classical Hodgkin lymphoma. Findings and limits, study-wide: Patients excluded were those beginning nivolumab under 1 year after ASCT. While CD8+ TCR diversity did not rise significantly by C4D1, CD4+ TCR diversity did. TCR diversity at baseline was reported to be reduced in newly diagnosed patients relative to healthy donors.

Some clones are missing from TCRdb's copy, which holds only in-frame ones; the method was immunoSEQ multiplex PCR. The sample includes 40,000 or so clones, about three quarters of them seen just once. Trimming pared 5 bases from V and 0 bases from J, leaving 8 bases between. CDR3 length equals 14 residues. Germline V lookup: CDR1 LGHNA, CDR2 YSLEER. As concerns this clone: Its cognate antigen is unknown.

Every patient had relapsed following autologous stem cell transplantation, and cohorts differed in brentuximab vedotin exposure. The material sequenced was peripheral blood mononuclear cells (PBMCs), taken at baseline. This chain links TRBV4-3 with TRBJ1-3; D is possibly TRBD1 (5 bases). This TCR was sampled from a human donor with classical Hodgkin lymphoma. CDR3 bases: TGCGCCAGCAGCTCAGGGTACTCTGGAAACACCATATATTTT. It encodes CASSSGYSGNTIYF.